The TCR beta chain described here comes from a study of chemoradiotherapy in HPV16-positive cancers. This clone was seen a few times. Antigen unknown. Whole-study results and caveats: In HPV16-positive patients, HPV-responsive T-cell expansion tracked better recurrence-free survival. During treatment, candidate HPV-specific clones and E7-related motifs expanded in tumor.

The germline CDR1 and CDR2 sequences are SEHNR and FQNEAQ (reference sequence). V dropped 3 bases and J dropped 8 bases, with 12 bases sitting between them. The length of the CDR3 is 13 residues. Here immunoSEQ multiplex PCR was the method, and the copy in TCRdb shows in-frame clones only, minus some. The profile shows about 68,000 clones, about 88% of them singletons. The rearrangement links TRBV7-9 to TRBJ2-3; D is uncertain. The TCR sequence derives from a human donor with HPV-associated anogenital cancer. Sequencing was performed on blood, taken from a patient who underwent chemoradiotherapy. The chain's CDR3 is CASSFDHLGTQYF. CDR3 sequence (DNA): TGTGCCAGCAGCTTCGACCACCTGGGTACGCAGTATTTT.